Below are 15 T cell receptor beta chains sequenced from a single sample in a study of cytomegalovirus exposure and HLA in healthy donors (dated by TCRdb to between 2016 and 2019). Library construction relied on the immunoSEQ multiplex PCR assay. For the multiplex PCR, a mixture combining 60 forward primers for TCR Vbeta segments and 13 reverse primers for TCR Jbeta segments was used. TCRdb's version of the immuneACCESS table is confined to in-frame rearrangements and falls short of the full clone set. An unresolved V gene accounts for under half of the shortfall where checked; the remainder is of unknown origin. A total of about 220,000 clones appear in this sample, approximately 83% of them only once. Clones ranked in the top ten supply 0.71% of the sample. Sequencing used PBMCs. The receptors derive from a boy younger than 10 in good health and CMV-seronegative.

CDR3 region: CASSLGAPSLNQPQHF. CDR3 nucleotide sequence: TGTGCCAGCAGCTTAGGGGCCCCGAGCCTCAATCAGCCCCAGCATTTT. The chain links TRBV7-9 to TRBJ1-5; the D is unclear. Germline loops: CDR1 SEHNR, CDR2 FQNEAQ (reference sequence). Trimming cost V 1 base and J 3 bases, with 13 bases left between them. The CDR3 is made up of 16 amino acids.

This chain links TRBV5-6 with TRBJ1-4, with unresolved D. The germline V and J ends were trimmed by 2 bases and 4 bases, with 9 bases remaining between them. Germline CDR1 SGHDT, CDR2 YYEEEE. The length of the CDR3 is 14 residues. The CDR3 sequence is CASSFLTNNEKLFF. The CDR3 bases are TGTGCCAGCAGCTTTCTAACCAATAATGAAAAACTGTTTTTT.

CDR3 amino acids: CASRHRGGGGDSSYNEQFF. CDR3 nucleotides: TGTGCCAGCAGGCATCGAGGCGGGGGGGGCGACAGCTCCTACAATGAGCAGTTCTTC. The V gene is TRBV13, the J gene TRBJ2-1; 9 positions match TRBD2. The CDR3 contains 19 residues. Germline V gene data show CDR1 as PRHDT and CDR2 as FYEKMQ (reference sequence). Losses at the gene ends were 6 bases for V and 0 bases for J; bases not matched to a gene: 15.

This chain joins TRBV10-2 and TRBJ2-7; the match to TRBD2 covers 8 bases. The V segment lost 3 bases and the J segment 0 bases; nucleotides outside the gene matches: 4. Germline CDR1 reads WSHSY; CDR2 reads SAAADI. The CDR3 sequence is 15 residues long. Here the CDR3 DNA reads TGCGCCAGCAGTGACCAGCGGGGGCCCTCCTACGAGCAGTACTTC. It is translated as CASSDQRGPSYEQYF.

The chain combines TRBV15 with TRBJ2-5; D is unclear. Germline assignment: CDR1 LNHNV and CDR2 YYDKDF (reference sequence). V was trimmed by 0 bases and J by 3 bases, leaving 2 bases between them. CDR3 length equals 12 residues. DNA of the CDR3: TGTGCCACCAGCAGAGATAAAGAGACCCAGTACTTC. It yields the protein CATSRDKETQYF.

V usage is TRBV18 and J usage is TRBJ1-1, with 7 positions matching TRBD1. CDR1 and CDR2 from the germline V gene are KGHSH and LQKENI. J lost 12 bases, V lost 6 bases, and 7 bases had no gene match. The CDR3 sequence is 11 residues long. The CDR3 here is CASSLDRVPFF. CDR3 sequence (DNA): TGTGCCAGCTCCCTAGACAGGGTGCCTTTCTTT.

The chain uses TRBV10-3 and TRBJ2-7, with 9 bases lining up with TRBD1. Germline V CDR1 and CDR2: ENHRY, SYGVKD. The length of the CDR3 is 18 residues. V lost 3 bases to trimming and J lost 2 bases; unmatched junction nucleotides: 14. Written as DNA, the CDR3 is TGTGCCATCAGTGATGGACAGGGGAAAGGTATGCTCGCCTACGAGCAGTACTTC. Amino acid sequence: CAISDGQGKGMLAYEQYF.

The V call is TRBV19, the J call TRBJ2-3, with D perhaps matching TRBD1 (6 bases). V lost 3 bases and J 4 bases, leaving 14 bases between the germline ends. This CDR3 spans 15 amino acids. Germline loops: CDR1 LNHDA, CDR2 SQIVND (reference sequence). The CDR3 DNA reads TGTGCCAGTAGTATTGGGGTGGCAGGGGCAGATACGCAGTATTTT. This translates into CASSIGVAGADTQYF.

Written as DNA, the CDR3 is TGTGCCAGCAGCTTAGAACTAGCGGTAGATACGCAGTATTTT. Encoded protein: CASSLELAVDTQYF. J is TRBJ2-3 and V is TRBV7-9, with 8 bases matching TRBD2. This CDR3 comprises 14 residues. Germline V CDR1 and CDR2: SEHNR, FQNEAQ (reference sequence). After removal of 1 base from V and 5 bases from J, the junction contained 2 bases not matched to a gene.

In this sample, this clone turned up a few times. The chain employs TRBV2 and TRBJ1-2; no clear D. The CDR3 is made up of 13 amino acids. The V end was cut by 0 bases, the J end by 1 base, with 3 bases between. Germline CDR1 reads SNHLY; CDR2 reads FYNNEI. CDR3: CASSEARNYGYTF. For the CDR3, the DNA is TGTGCCAGCAGTGAAGCGCGTAACTATGGCTACACCTTC.

The CDR3 is CASSPGTPTEAFF. CDR3 in DNA: TGTGCCAGCAGCCCCGGGACACCCACTGAAGCTTTCTTT. V gene TRBV7-9 combines with J gene TRBJ1-1; TRBD1 might be the D (6 bases). V was trimmed by 5 bases and J by 4 bases, leaving 11 bases between them. The CDR3 has 13 amino acids. Germline CDR1 SEHNR, CDR2 FQNEAQ (reference sequence).

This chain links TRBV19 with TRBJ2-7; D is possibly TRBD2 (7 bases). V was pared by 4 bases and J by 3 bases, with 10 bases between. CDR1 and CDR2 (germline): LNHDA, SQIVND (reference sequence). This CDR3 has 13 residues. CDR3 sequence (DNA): TGTGCCAGTAGTAACGGGGGGCTCTACGAGCAGTACTTC. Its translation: CASSNGGLYEQYF. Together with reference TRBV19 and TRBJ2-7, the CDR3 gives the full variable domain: DGGITQSPKYLFRKEGQNVTLSCEQNLNHDAMYWYRQDPGQGLRLIYYSQIVNDFQKGDIAEGYSVSREKKESFPLTVTSAQKNPTAFYLCASSNGGLYEQYFGPGTRLTVT.

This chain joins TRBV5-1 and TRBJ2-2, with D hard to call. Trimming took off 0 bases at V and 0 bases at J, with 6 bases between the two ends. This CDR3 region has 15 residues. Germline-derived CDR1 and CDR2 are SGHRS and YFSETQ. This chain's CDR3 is CASSLDRTNTGELFF. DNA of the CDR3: TGCGCCAGCAGCTTGGACAGAACGAACACCGGGGAGCTGTTTTTT.

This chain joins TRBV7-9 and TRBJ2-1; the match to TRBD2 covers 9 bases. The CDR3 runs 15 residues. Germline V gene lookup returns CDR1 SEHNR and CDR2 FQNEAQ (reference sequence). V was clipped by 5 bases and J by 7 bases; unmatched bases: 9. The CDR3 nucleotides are TGTGCCAGCAGCGCAGGATTTACTAGCGGGAATGAGCAGTTCTTC. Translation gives CASSAGFTSGNEQFF.

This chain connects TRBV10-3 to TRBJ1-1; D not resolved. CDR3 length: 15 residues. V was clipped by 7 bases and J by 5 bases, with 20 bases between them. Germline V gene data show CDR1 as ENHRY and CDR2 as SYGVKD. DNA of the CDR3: TGTGCCATCAAGCCAAGAGGGCAAGGTAGGACTGAAGCTTTCTTT. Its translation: CAIKPRGQGRTEAFF.